This section outlines one TCR beta chain sequence together with its context. Its cognate antigen is unknown. The data originate from a study of monozygotic twins with cystic fibrosis. This table comes from immunoSEQ multiplex PCR, and its TCRdb copy is limited to in-frame clones, with some not included. Here the sample spans approximately 25,000 clones, around 93% being singletons. The length of the CDR3 is 13 residues. Germline assignment: CDR1 WNHNN and CDR2 SYGVQD (reference sequence). Trimming cost V 0 bases and J 3 bases, with 5 bases left between them. Findings and limits, study-wide: Clonality was generally low (median approximately 0.0088), higher in the most severe patients. Unrelated CF individuals shared fewer identical clonotypes than monozygotic CF twins.

The chain carries TRBV10-1 and TRBJ1-1; no clear D gene. Sequenced material: blood. The receptor comes from a girl aged 2-15 years with cystic fibrosis. The CDR3 is CASSESYYTEAFF. CDR3 in DNA: TGCGCCAGCAGTGAGTCCTATTACACTGAAGCTTTCTTT.